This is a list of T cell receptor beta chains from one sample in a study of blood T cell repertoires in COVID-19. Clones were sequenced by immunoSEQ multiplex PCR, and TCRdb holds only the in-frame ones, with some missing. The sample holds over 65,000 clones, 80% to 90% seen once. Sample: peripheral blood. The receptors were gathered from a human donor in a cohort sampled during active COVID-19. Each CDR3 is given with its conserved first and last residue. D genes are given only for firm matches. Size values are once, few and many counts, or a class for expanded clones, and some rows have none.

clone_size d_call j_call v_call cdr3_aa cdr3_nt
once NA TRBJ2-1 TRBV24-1 CATSDSPDSYNEQFF TGTGCCACCAGTGATTCCCCTGACAGCTACAATGAGCAGTTCTTC
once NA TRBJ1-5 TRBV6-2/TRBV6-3 CASSARQSHQPQHF TGTGCCAGCAGTGCCCGACAGAGCCATCAGCCCCAGCATTTT
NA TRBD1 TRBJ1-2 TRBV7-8 CASSPQGAANYGYTF TGTGCCAGCAGCCCGCAGGGGGCGGCTAACTATGGCTACACCTTC
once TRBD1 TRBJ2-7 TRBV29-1 CSVYLGTGAPSYEQYF TGCAGCGTGTACCTAGGGACAGGGGCCCCCTCCTACGAGCAGTACTTC
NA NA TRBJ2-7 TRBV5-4 CASSLQGIYEQYF TGTGCCAGCAGCTTACAGGGAATTTACGAGCAGTACTTC
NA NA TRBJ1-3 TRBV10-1 CASSLGGPGSGNTIYF TGCGCCAGCAGCCTCGGGGGTCCCGGCTCTGGAAACACCATATATTTT
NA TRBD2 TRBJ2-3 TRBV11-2 CASSPSGGLGDTQYF TGTGCCAGCAGCCCATCGGGGGGGCTTGGGGATACGCAGTATTTT
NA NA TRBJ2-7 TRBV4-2 CASSLLWGDDAGYEQYF TGTGCCAGCAGCCTTCTATGGGGGGACGACGCGGGGTACGAGCAGTACTTC
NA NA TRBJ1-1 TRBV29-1 CSASTGPTEAFF TGCAGCGCTTCAACAGGCCCCACTGAAGCTTTCTTT
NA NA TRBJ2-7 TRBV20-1 CKVGGGYEQYF TGCAAGGTGGGGGGTGGGTACGAGCAGTACTTC
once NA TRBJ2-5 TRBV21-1 CASSRRTGGEYQETQYF TGTGCCAGCAGCAGGCGGACAGGGGGGGAGTACCAAGAGACCCAGTACTTC
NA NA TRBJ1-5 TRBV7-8 CASTRTVRGNQPQHF TGTGCCAGCACCCGGACGGTCAGGGGCAATCAGCCCCAGCATTTT
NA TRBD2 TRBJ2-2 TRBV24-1 CATSDDGTSGLANTGELFF TGTGCCACCAGTGATGACGGGACTAGCGGTCTCGCGAACACCGGGGAGCTGTTTTTT
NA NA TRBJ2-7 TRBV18 CASTPTGNEQYF TGTGCCAGCACCCCCACCGGTAACGAGCAGTACTTC
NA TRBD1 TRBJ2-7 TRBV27 CASSPDRGLGYEQYF TGTGCCAGCAGTCCAGACAGGGGGCTTGGCTACGAGCAGTACTTC
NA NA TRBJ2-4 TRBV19 CASSIIQGPKNIQYF TGTGCCAGTAGTATAATCCAGGGCCCCAAAAACATTCAGTACTTC
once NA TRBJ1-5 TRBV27 CASSFMANSNQPQHF TGTGCCAGCAGTTTTATGGCCAATAGCAATCAGCCCCAGCATTTT
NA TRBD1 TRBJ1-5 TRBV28 CASLPGTGNQPQHF TGTGCCAGCCTCCCGGGGACAGGGAATCAGCCCCAGCATTTT
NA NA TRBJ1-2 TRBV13 CASSLGSRGFGYGYTF TGTGCCAGCAGCTTAGGGTCCAGGGGATTTGGCTATGGCTACACCTTC
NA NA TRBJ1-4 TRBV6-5 CASGGSLSNEKLFF TGTGCCAGCGGAGGAAGCCTCTCTAATGAAAAACTGTTTTTT
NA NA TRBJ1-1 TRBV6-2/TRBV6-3 CASSQVAGAPMNTEAFF TGTGCCAGCAGTCAGGTCGCAGGTGCCCCTATGAACACTGAAGCTTTCTTT
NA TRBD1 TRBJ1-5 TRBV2 CASRDRGRSNQPQHF TGTGCCAGCAGGGACAGGGGGCGAAGCAATCAGCCCCAGCATTTT
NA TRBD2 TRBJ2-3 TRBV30 CAWSMGGVQGDTQYF TGTGCCTGGAGCATGGGGGGGGTCCAGGGAGATACGCAGTATTTT
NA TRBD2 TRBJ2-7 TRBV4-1 CASSSTGTSYEQYF TGCGCCAGCAGCTCCACCGGGACTAGTTACGAGCAGTACTTC
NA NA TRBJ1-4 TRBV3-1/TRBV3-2 CASSPNPAVGEKLFF TGTGCCAGCAGCCCAAACCCGGCGGTCGGGGAAAAACTGTTTTTT